The rows below give T cell receptor beta chains drawn from one sample of a study of vaccination and CD4 T cells after COVID-19. Their recognized antigens are unknown. TCRdb processed the PCR reads anew with MiXCR; each CDR3 protein has one entry. Of approximately 12,000 distinct CDR3 sequences in the sample, 30% are singletons; the top ten hold about 20%. Source material: cultured CD4+ T cells from blood. All receptors come from a human donor with COVID-19. CDR3s leave out the opening cysteine and the closing phenylalanine or tryptophan. The order of the fields is J gene, clone size, V gene, CDR3 protein. Only some rows state a clone size, as once, few, many or a class for expanded clones.

>TRBJ1-1|.|TRBV28
ASTSLGQGKTEAF
>TRBJ2-7|once|TRBV19
ASSITGSYEQY
>TRBJ2-2|.|TRBV7-8
ASSLGLRGRDTGELF
>TRBJ2-5|.|TRBV11-3
ASSLATSEQETQY
>TRBJ1-5|few|TRBV12-3/TRBV12-4
ASSPAGQNNQPQH
>TRBJ2-3|.|TRBV12-3/TRBV12-4
ASSPLSGGGHTDTQY
>TRBJ2-3|.|TRBV10-3
AISGLAADTQY
>TRBJ2-3|.|TRBV19
ASSPQTFPGSPDTQY
>TRBJ1-3|few|TRBV7-9
ASSLDAGGSGNTIY
>TRBJ1-3|few|TRBV7-6
ASSPRGGGNTIY
>TRBJ2-2|few|TRBV25-1
ASSGVGAPNTGELF
>TRBJ2-5|.|TRBV12-3/TRBV12-4
ASSVGQPQETQY
>TRBJ2-1|once|TRBV7-6
ASSSGNEQF
>TRBJ2-7|.|TRBV5-1
ASIIYEQY
>TRBJ1-6|few|TRBV5-6
ASSWGRPEGSPLH
>TRBJ2-3|.|TRBV7-6
ASGQVSKSSTDTQY
>TRBJ2-7|.|TRBV9
ASSVSSDYTYEQY
>TRBJ1-2|.|TRBV7-9
ASYRFAAGGARDYGYT
>TRBJ2-7|.|TRBV11-1
ASSTNYEQY
>TRBJ2-7|.|TRBV7-2
ASSNGQGAYEQY